There are a few counts of the clone carrying this TCR beta chain. This record comes from a study of shared clonotypes between healthy human individuals. V trimming: 1 base; J trimming: 4 bases; junction bases outside the gene matches: 5. CDR1 is MDHEN and CDR2 is SYDVKM in the germline V gene. The CDR3 covers 15 residues. Data came from immunoSEQ multiplex PCR; TCRdb stores just in-frame clones and leaves some out. The table lists around 700,000 clones, 73% of them singletons. The chain has TRBV28 and TRBJ2-3; 7 nucleotides match TRBD2. The TCR sequence derives from a woman in her 30s in good health. The sequenced material came from memory CD4+ T cells sorted from blood. Specified subset: CD45RA-negative fraction. CDR3 nucleotides: TGTGCCAGCAGTTTATCGGGGGACTATTCAGATACGCAGTATTTT. Translation: CASSLSGDYSDTQYF. The full variable domain, with the rest looked up from reference TRBV28 and TRBJ2-3, is DVKVTQSSRYLVKRTGEKVFLECVQDMDHENMFWYRQDPGLGLRLIYFSYDVKMKEKGDIPEGYSVSREKKERFSLILESASTNQTSMYLCASSLSGDYSDTQYFGPGTRLTVL.